The 21 T cell receptor beta chains reported below all come from one sample, sequenced in a study of regulatory T cells in long-lasting Graves disease. Relying on iRepertoire HTBI primers and Arm-PCR of CDR3 regions, the team built TCR beta libraries. TCRdb fed the multiplex PCR reads into MiXCR, producing one record per CDR3 protein. The table records about 530,000 distinct CDR3 sequences, around 15% of them present only once. Time point reported: newly diagnosed GD, antithyroid drugs for less than 3 months. The TCR library used RNA extracted from PBMCs. The sample also formed part of further work on T cells in Graves' hyperthyroidism and ophthalmopathy.

Specimen: peripheral blood mononuclear cells (PBMCs), collected at new diagnosis, from a patient treated with antithyroid drugs. These receptors all stem from a woman aged 40 to 65 with Graves disease.

The chain recombines TRBV5-1 with TRBJ2-5; no clear D gene. Germline V gene lookup returns CDR1 SGHRS and CDR2 YFSETQ. CDR3 length: 16 residues. With 4 bases removed from V and 0 bases from J, the gap between germline ends came to 16 bases. The CDR3 reads CASSQRGVGYQETQYF. The CDR3 nucleotides are TGCGCCAGCAGCCAACGTGGGGTGGGGTACCAAGAGACCCAGTACTTC.

This clonotype came up many times. The V gene is TRBV28, the J gene TRBJ2-7, with 11 bases lining up with TRBD2. CDR3 length equals 15 residues. Germline V gene sequence: CDR1 MDHEN, CDR2 SYDVKM. With 6 bases clipped from V and 2 bases from J, the junction kept 6 bases outside the gene matches. CDR3 in DNA: TGTGCCAGCAGGGAAGGACTAGCGGGCCCCTACGAGCAGTACTTC. Protein sequence: CASREGLAGPYEQYF. The full variable domain, completed using reference TRBV28 and TRBJ2-7, is DVKVTQSSRYLVKRTGEKVFLECVQDMDHENMFWYRQDPGLGLRLIYFSYDVKMKEKGDIPEGYSVSREKKERFSLILESASTNQTSMYLCASREGLAGPYEQYFGPGTRLTVT.

There are many counts of this clonotype. The chain combines TRBV27 with TRBJ1-5, with unresolved D. Trimming shortened V by 8 bases and J by 5 bases, and 13 bases separated the two germline ends. CDR1 and CDR2 from the germline V gene are MNHEY and SMNVEV (reference sequence). CDR3 length equals 13 residues. The CDR3, as DNA: TGTGCCAGCTCAGAATGGGGAGATCAGCCCCAGCATTTT. Residues: CASSEWGDQPQHF.

This clonotype was seen at least ten times. The rearrangement joins TRBV2 to TRBJ2-7; D unclear. This CDR3 contains 11 residues. Germline V gene sequence: CDR1 SNHLY, CDR2 FYNNEI. The V gene lost 3 bases and the J gene lost 4 bases, with 4 bases spanning the gap. The CDR3: CASSDEYEQYF. In DNA, the CDR3 is TGTGCCAGCAGTGACGAATACGAGCAGTACTTC.

The V call is TRBV4-1, the J call TRBJ2-5, with D hard to call. Trimming cost V 1 base and J 3 bases, with 6 bases left between them. CDR1 MGHRA and CDR2 YSYEKL come from the germline V gene. This CDR3 has 13 amino acids. DNA of the CDR3: TGCGCCAGCAGCCAAGCCGTAGAAGAGACCCAGTACTTC. This encodes CASSQAVEETQYF.

This clonotype was picked up a small number of times. The chain carries TRBV10-3 and TRBJ1-2; D gene unclear. Per germline, CDR1 ENHRY and CDR2 SYGVKD. Trimming left V 10 bases short and J 4 bases short, with 13 bases between. The CDR3 is 12 amino acids. The CDR3 is CASLDSAYGYTF. The CDR3 DNA is TGTGCCAGCCTCGACTCCGCCTATGGCTACACCTTC.

This clonotype was observed a handful of times. The genes are TRBV19 and TRBJ2-2; 10 nucleotides align to TRBD1. Per the germline V gene, CDR1 is LNHDA and CDR2 is SQIVND (reference sequence). Trimming cost V 10 bases and J 0 bases; bases outside gene matches: 8. The CDR3 spans 16 residues. The CDR3 reads CATRDRGLTNTGELFF. The CDR3 bases are TGTGCCACTAGGGACAGGGGACTTACGAACACCGGGGAGCTGTTTTTT.

About this clonotype: A read error is possible here, since a much larger clone lies one base away. The rearrangement links TRBV28 to TRBJ1-2; 9 bases fit TRBD1. Germline CDR1 and CDR2: MDHEN and SYDVKM. The CDR3 loop spans 13 amino acids. CDR3 sequence: CGVPGQGGYGYTF. CDR3 bases: TGTGGCGTTCCGGGACAGGGAGGGTATGGCTACACCTTC.

The genes are TRBV11-2 and TRBJ1-5, with TRBD1 as a possible D gene (5 bases). Trimming cost V 9 bases and J 7 bases, with 16 bases left between them. CDR1 and CDR2 from the germline V gene are SGHAT and FQNNGV. The CDR3 totals 13 residues. The CDR3 coding sequence is TGTGCCAGTCAACAGGTGATTGGACAGCCCCAGCATTTT. Translating gives CASQQVIGQPQHF.

This clonotype was observed many times. V gene TRBV30 combines with J gene TRBJ1-4, with D possibly being TRBD1 (6 bases). In germline, CDR1 is GTSNPN, CDR2 SVGIG (reference sequence). V dropped 1 base and J dropped 7 bases, with 10 bases sitting between them. The CDR3 contains 13 residues. The CDR3 region has the DNA TGTGCCTGGAGTGCGGGGGGCGTTGAAAAACTGTTTTTT. This codes for CAWSAGGVEKLFF.

This clonotype was counted ten times or more. This rearrangement joins TRBV20-1 to TRBJ2-7; D gene unclear. Trimming stripped 5 bases from V and 5 bases from J, with 10 bases between. The CDR3 loop spans 11 amino acids. Germline CDR1 DFQATT, CDR2 SNEGSKA (reference sequence). Here the CDR3 DNA reads TGCAGTGCTGGGCCGGGCGACGAGCAGTACTTC. Translated, it gives CSAGPGDEQYF.

This chain joins TRBV3-1 and TRBJ2-2; no reliable D call. The ends were cut back, 3 bases at V and 6 bases at J, with 8 bases in the middle. This CDR3 spans 13 amino acids. CDR1 is LGHDT and CDR2 is YNNKEL in the germline V gene (reference sequence). CDR3 protein: CASSQLDPGELFF. The DNA for the CDR3 is TGTGCCAGCAGCCAGCTCGATCCCGGGGAGCTGTTTTTT. Full variable domain (remainder filled in from reference TRBV3-1 and TRBJ2-2): DTAVSQTPKYLVTQMGNDKSIKCEQNLGHDTMYWYKQDSKKFLKIMFSYNNKELIINETVPNRFSPKSPDKAHLNLHINSLELGDSAVYFCASSQLDPGELFFGEGSRLTVL.

This clonotype was counted many times. The chain employs TRBV5-5 and TRBJ1-5; the match to TRBD1 covers 7 bases. J lost 7 bases, V lost 0 bases, and 7 bases had no gene match. CDR3 length: 15 residues. The V gene's germline CDR1 is SGHKS and CDR2 YYEKEE (reference sequence). CDR3 in amino acids: CASSLAVRGQQPQHF. Here the CDR3 DNA reads TGTGCCAGCAGCTTGGCGGTTAGGGGGCAACAGCCCCAGCATTTT.

A word on this clonotype: The conserved closing phenylalanine or tryptophan is absent in this CDR3, likely reflecting a read error. The rearrangement uses TRBV7-9 and TRBJ2-7; TRBD2 might be the D (6 bases). The V end was cut by 3 bases, the J end by 7 bases, with 7 bases between. The germline CDR1 and CDR2 sequences are SEHNR and FQNEAQ (reference sequence). The CDR3 totals 11 residues. The CDR3 sequence: CASSFGREQYL. CDR3 nucleotide sequence: TGTGCCAGCAGCTTCGGGAGAGAGCAGTACCTC.

This clonotype was seen repeatedly, ten times or more. This chain connects TRBV9 to TRBJ1-4; unclear D gene. The V and J ends lost 2 bases and 0 bases respectively, with 5 bases between them. The length of the CDR3 is 14 residues. Per the germline V gene, CDR1 is SGDLS and CDR2 is YYNGEE. CDR3 in DNA: TGTGCCAGCAGCGTCGGCGCAACTAATGAAAAACTGTTTTTT. Protein sequence: CASSVGATNEKLFF.

There are a few counts of this clonotype. The CDR3 region has the DNA TGTGCCAGCAGCCAAGGTGGGGCTGGCAATCAGCCCCAGCATTTT. Translation: CASSQGGAGNQPQHF. The chain carries TRBV3-1 and TRBJ1-5, with TRBD1 as a possible D gene (5 bases). The germline CDR1 and CDR2 sequences are LGHDT and YNNKEL (reference sequence). V lost 1 base and J lost 2, with 9 bases in between. This CDR3 is 15 amino acids long. Full variable domain (remainder filled in from reference TRBV3-1 and TRBJ1-5): DTAVSQTPKYLVTQMGNDKSIKCEQNLGHDTMYWYKQDSKKFLKIMFSYNNKELIINETVPNRFSPKSPDKAHLNLHINSLELGDSAVYFCASSQGGAGNQPQHFGDGTRLSIL.

This clonotype has only a few counts. As DNA, the CDR3 is TGTGCCAGCTCATCTCTAACTATCTCCGGGACAGAGAACACTGAAGCTTTCTTT. Translating it yields CASSSLTISGTENTEAFF. This chain uses TRBV18 with TRBJ1-1; TRBD1 agrees at 7 bases. The CDR3 contains 18 residues. Looked up from germline, CDR1 is KGHSH and CDR2 is LQKENI. V trimming: 5 bases; J trimming: 1 base; junction bases outside the gene matches: 16.

This clonotype was picked up many times. This chain uses TRBV13 with TRBJ2-7; D gene ambiguous. This CDR3 has 13 amino acids. V was cut by 1 base and J by 6 bases, with 10 bases left in between. The germline V gene encodes CDR1 PRHDT and CDR2 FYEKMQ (reference sequence). Here the CDR3 reads CASSLEGFSEQYF. CDR3 bases: TGTGCCAGCAGCTTAGAAGGGTTTAGCGAGCAGTACTTC.

The table lists this clonotype with a few counts. V gene TRBV5-6 combines with J gene TRBJ2-7; possibly TRBD1 for D (6 bases). V lost 8 bases and J 0 bases, leaving 12 bases between the germline ends. From germline, CDR1 is SGHDT and CDR2 YYEEEE. The CDR3 consists of 13 residues. CDR3 bases: TGTGCCAGTTCGCACAGGGCCTCCTACGAGCAGTACTTC. Protein product: CASSHRASYEQYF.

In its sample, this clonotype was seen many times. The CDR3: CASSLGQDTDTQYF. CDR3 sequence (DNA): TGTGCCAGCAGTTTAGGACAGGACACAGATACGCAGTATTTT. The rearrangement links TRBV12-3 or TRBV12-4 to TRBJ2-3; D possibly corresponds to TRBD1 (6 bases). The germline V and J ends were trimmed by 1 base and 2 bases, with 7 bases remaining between them. The CDR3 contains 14 residues.

The chain employs TRBV28 and TRBJ2-3, with 7 bases matching TRBD1. The J call may be incorrect, as the DNA end agrees better with TRBJ2-7. Germline values: CDR1 MDHEN, CDR2 SYDVKM. This CDR3 has 15 residues. The CDR3 is CASSTPGTDSSEQYF. CDR3 bases: TGTGCCAGCAGTACCCCCGGGACAGACAGCTCCGAGCAGTACTTC.